The source of this TCR beta chain is a study of OX40 agonist ivuxolimab in advanced cancers. Study information: The study enrolled dose-escalation patients with hepatocellular carcinoma, melanoma, renal cell or head and neck cancer.

Worth noting for this clone: Its specificity is unknown.

Method: immunoSEQ multiplex PCR; TCRdb's copy keeps in-frame clones and lacks some. The sample has about 82,000 clones; around 78% are singletons. Study results and limitations: Low levels of normalized T-cell clonal expansion also appeared in some nonresponders. Dosing at 0.1 to 3.0 mg/kg was accompanied by clonal expansion of CD4+ and CD8+ blood T cells by week 6. Among the lowest peripheral clonal expansion occurred in 0.1-3.0 mg/kg partial responders.

Germline assignment: CDR1 SGHVS and CDR2 FNYEAQ. V dropped 5 bases and J dropped 9 bases, with 11 bases sitting between them. This CDR3 has 13 residues. The V call is TRBV7-6, the J call TRBJ1-6; D gene ambiguous. Material: CD4+ or CD8+ T cells sorted from blood, obtained in a trial of the OX40 agonist ivuxolimab. The sequence came from an adult with an advanced solid tumor such as melanoma, head and neck, liver or kidney cancer. CDR3 sequence: CASSNQGRSPLHF. The CDR3 DNA sequence: TGTGCCAGCAGCAATCAAGGACGTTCACCCCTCCACTTT.